These 14 T cell receptor beta chains originate from one sample sequenced in a study of PD-L1 blockade in urothelial cancer. This table comes from immunoSEQ multiplex PCR, and its TCRdb copy is limited to in-frame clones, with some not included. The data show about 82,000 clones, 87% seen once. This specimen was PBMCs, taken around atezolizumab (anti-PD-L1) treatment. The receptor set was obtained from a woman aged 70-85 years with urothelial cancer.

This chain uses TRBV9 with TRBJ1-2; D call uncertain. The germline V and J ends were trimmed by 0 bases and 0 bases, with 9 bases remaining between them. The CDR3 sequence is 15 residues long. Germline lookup yields CDR1 SGDLS and CDR2 YYNGEE. The CDR3 protein is CASSVADIANYGYTF. CDR3 coding DNA: TGTGCCAGCAGCGTAGCCGACATAGCTAACTATGGCTACACCTTC.

The chain carries TRBV7-8 and TRBJ2-1; 10 nucleotides match TRBD1. Germline CDR1 and CDR2: SGHVS and FQNEAQ. V dropped 7 bases and J dropped 7; count of bases not matched to a gene: 10. This CDR3 is built from 15 residues. The CDR3 region is CASKTGGEDQNEQFF. The CDR3 bases are TGTGCCAGCAAGACAGGGGGCGAGGACCAGAATGAGCAGTTCTTC.

The chain recombines TRBV9 with TRBJ2-7, with D unresolved. The CDR3 has 14 residues. The ends were cut back, 3 bases at V and 6 bases at J, with 16 bases in the middle. The germline V gene has CDR1 SGDLS and CDR2 YYNGEE. The CDR3, as DNA: TGTGCCAGCAGCGCTTCGAGCCGATCGGGCGAGCAGTACTTC. Its translation is CASSASSRSGEQYF.

This rearrangement joins TRBV5-1 to TRBJ1-1; 7 bases fit TRBD1. CDR3 size: 15 residues. Germline V gives CDR1 SGHRS, CDR2 YFSETQ. V was pared by 1 base and J by 3 bases, with 6 bases of the junction left unmatched. The CDR3 loop reads CASSLLGQGDTEAFF. CDR3 sequence (DNA): TGCGCCAGCAGCTTGCTGGGGCAGGGGGACACTGAAGCTTTCTTT.

The J gene is TRBJ1-3, the V gene TRBV5-1; D ambiguous. Trimming removed 0 bases at V and 2 bases at J, with 6 bases between. CDR3 length: 14 residues. Germline V gene lookup returns CDR1 SGHRS and CDR2 YFSETQ. The CDR3 DNA sequence: TGCGCCAGCAGCTTGGCTGTCGCTGGAAACACCATATATTTT. Protein sequence: CASSLAVAGNTIYF.

CDR3 bases: TGCACCAGCAGCCATCACAGGGAAAGCAATCAGCCCCAGCATTTT. Amino acid sequence: CTSSHHRESNQPQHF. The rearrangement uses TRBV1 and TRBJ1-5; the table's D call of TRBD1 was not tested on the DNA. TRBV1 is given as a pseudogene. CDR3 length: 15 residues.

The chain employs TRBV2 and TRBJ2-1, with 7 bases matching TRBD2. V lost 8 bases, J lost 9 bases, and 19 bases stayed unmatched. CDR1 and CDR2 (germline): SNHLY, FYNNEI. This CDR3 has 16 amino acids. This chain's CDR3 is CASGYLINKGGSEQFF. CDR3 DNA: TGTGCCAGCGGATATCTTATCAACAAGGGAGGGAGTGAGCAGTTCTTC.

The V and J genes are TRBV7-6 and TRBJ1-4, with TRBD1 as a possible D gene (6 bases). V was cut by 6 bases and J by 7 bases, with 18 bases left in between. The CDR3 loop spans 15 amino acids. Germline CDR1 is SGHVS and CDR2 is FNYEAQ. The DNA of the CDR3 is TGTGCCAGCAGTCCTGGACAGTTCTCTACTGAAAAACTGTTTTTT. Translated: CASSPGQFSTEKLFF.

This sequence joins TRBV2 and TRBJ2-5, with 8 positions matching TRBD1. This CDR3 is built from 15 residues. Germline V gene lookup returns CDR1 SNHLY and CDR2 FYNNEI. Germline trimming cut 0 bases from V and 6 bases from J; bases unmatched to any gene: 6. CDR3 nucleotides: TGTGCCAGCAGTGAAGCGCGCACAGGGGGGAAGACCCAGTACTTC. It is translated as CASSEARTGGKTQYF.

This clone was counted a single time. The genes are TRBV7-9 and TRBJ1-4; the match to TRBD1 covers 8 bases. CDR3 size: 16 residues. Germline V lookup: CDR1 SEHNR, CDR2 FQNEAQ (reference sequence). V lost 5 bases and J lost 7; bases outside the gene matches: 12. CDR3 sequence (DNA): TGTGCCAGCAGCCCTACCCCGCCCAGGGGGCCTGAAAAACTGTTTTTT. Protein: CASSPTPPRGPEKLFF.

The gene calls are TRBV6-1 and TRBJ1-2; possible D gene TRBD1, 6 bases. Germline CDR1 reads MNHNS; CDR2 reads SASEGT. CDR3 length: 13 amino acids. Trimming shortened V by 3 bases and J by 4 bases, and 9 bases separated the two germline ends. CDR3 coding DNA: TGTGCCAGCAGTGATGGCAGGGGCTATGGCTACACCTTC. Protein product: CASSDGRGYGYTF.

The chain carries TRBV5-1 and TRBJ2-1, with 15 nucleotides matching TRBD2. The CDR3 has 19 residues. CDR1 SGHRS and CDR2 YFSETQ come from the germline V gene. J was trimmed by 7 bases and V by 0 bases; bases with no gene match: 11. CDR3 coding DNA: TGCGCCAGCAGCTTGGTGGCGGGACTAGCGGGGGGCTCCGGGAATGAGCAGTTCTTC. Residues: CASSLVAGLAGGSGNEQFF.

This chain uses TRBV5-1 with TRBJ1-2; 7 nucleotides match TRBD1. V dropped 4 bases and J dropped 4; count of bases not matched to a gene: 4. The germline V gene encodes CDR1 SGHRS and CDR2 YFSETQ. The CDR3 length is 13 residues. The CDR3 nucleotides read TGCGCCAGCAGCCGGGACAGTACCTATGGCTACACCTTC. It translates to CASSRDSTYGYTF.

This chain uses TRBV16 with TRBJ1-4, with no clear D. The CDR3 is 15 amino acids. Germline CDR1 and CDR2: KGHSY and FQNENV. The V end was cut by 0 bases, the J end by 5 bases, with 10 bases between. CDR3 in DNA: TGTGCCAGCAGCCAATCTGGGCAAAGCAATGAAAAACTGTTTTTT. Protein product: CASSQSGQSNEKLFF.